These 5 T cell receptor beta chains were sequenced from one sample in a study of identical twins. TCRdb analysed the 5' RACE reads with MiXCR anew, one entry per CDR3 protein. The repertoire consists of hundreds of thousands of distinct CDR3 sequences, with 8.5% to 9.5% occurring once and the leading ten covering 0.75% to 1%. These data also featured in a second study, about yellow fever vaccine responses in identical twins.

The specimen sequenced was PBMCs. These receptor sequences come from a young woman in good health.

The chain has TRBV5-1 and TRBJ1-1, with TRBD1 matching over 7 bases. CDR3 length: 15 residues. V lost 0 bases and J lost 1; bases outside the gene matches: 3. Per germline, CDR1 SGHRS and CDR2 YFSETQ. The CDR3 coding sequence is TGCGCCAGCAGCTTGGAGGGGGCGAGGAACACTGAAGCTTTCTTT. This gives the protein CASSLEGARNTEAFF.

This clonotype was recorded many times. The rearrangement links TRBV7-2 to TRBJ2-1, with TRBD2 as a possible D gene (5 bases). Germline CDR1 is SGHTA and CDR2 is FQGNSA. The CDR3 loop spans 14 amino acids. V lost 6 bases, J lost 0 bases, and 9 bases lay in between. The CDR3 reads CASSPGSSYNEQFF. The CDR3 coding sequence is TGTGCCAGCAGTCCGGGGAGCTCCTACAATGAGCAGTTCTTC.

This clonotype was recorded many times. The V gene is TRBV29-1, the J gene TRBJ1-5, with TRBD1 as a possible D gene (6 bases). Germline assignment: CDR1 SQVTM and CDR2 ANQGSEA. This CDR3 spans 13 amino acids. V shed 4 bases and J shed 1 base, with 8 bases lying between them. The CDR3 sequence: CSVGDTSNQPQHF. CDR3 sequence (DNA): TGCAGCGTTGGGGACACCAGCAATCAGCCCCAGCATTTT.

The V gene is TRBV28, the J gene TRBJ2-3; 10 bases fit TRBD1. V gave up 4 bases and J gave up 5 bases; unmatched junction bases: 6. Germline values: CDR1 MDHEN, CDR2 SYDVKM. The CDR3 contains 15 residues. CDR3 nucleotides: TGTGCCAGCAGTTCCCGGGACAGGGGTTTAGATACGCAGTATTTT. This sequence encodes CASSSRDRGLDTQYF.

The chain carries TRBV4-1 and TRBJ1-2, with 7 bases fitting TRBD1. Germline CDR1 is MGHRA and CDR2 is YSYEKL. The CDR3 is made up of 17 amino acids. J was trimmed by 4 bases and V by 0 bases; bases with no gene match: 11. The CDR3 DNA reads TGCGCCAGCAGCCAAGAGGGGACAGTCCAAGGAACCTATGGCTACACCTTC. Translated: CASSQEGTVQGTYGYTF.